This TCR beta chain was identified in a study of technical replicates of blood from a handful of donors. TCRdb's table, derived via immunoSEQ multiplex PCR, lists solely in-frame clones and lacks some. Of about 81,000 clones in the sample, roughly 77% were seen once. V gave up 6 bases and J gave up 4 bases; unmatched junction bases: 10. Germline CDR1 is SGHTA and CDR2 is FQGNSA. The CDR3 length is 15 residues. The specimen sequenced was PBMCs. This clonotype was obtained from a human donor in good health. Some clones in this sample may be carry-over from other donors' samples. The rearrangement uses TRBV7-2 and TRBJ2-3; 7 bases match TRBD1. The CDR3 sequence: CASRDRPDLADTQYF. The CDR3 DNA sequence: TGTGCCAGCAGGGACAGGCCTGACCTCGCAGATACGCAGTATTTT.